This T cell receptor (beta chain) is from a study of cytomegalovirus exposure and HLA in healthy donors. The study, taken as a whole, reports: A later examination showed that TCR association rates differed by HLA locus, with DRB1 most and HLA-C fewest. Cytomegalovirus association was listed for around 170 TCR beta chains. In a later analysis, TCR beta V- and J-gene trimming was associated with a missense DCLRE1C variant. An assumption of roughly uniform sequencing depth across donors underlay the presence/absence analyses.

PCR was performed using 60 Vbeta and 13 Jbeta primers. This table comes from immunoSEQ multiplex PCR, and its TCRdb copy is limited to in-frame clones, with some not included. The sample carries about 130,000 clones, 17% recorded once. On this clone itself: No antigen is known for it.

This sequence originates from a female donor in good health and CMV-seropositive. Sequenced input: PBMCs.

DNA of the CDR3: TGCGCCAGCAGCGAGGGTTCGAACCAAGAGACCCAGTACTTC. This encodes CASSEGSNQETQYF. The chain employs TRBV5-1 and TRBJ2-5; D is possibly TRBD2 (5 bases). This CDR3 has 14 residues. Between the trimmed V and J ends, which lost 4 bases and 0 bases, there was a span of 10 bases. Germline assignment: CDR1 SGHRS and CDR2 YFSETQ.